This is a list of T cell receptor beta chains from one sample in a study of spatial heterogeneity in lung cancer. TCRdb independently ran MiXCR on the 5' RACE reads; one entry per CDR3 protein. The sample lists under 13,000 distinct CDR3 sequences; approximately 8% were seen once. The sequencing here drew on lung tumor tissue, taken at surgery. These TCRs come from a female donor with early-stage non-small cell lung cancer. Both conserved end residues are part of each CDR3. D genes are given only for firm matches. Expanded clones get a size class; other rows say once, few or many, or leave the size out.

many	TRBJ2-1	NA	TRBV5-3	TGTGCCAGAAGGCCCGATCGGGCTAGCGCGTACAATGAGCAGTTCTTC	CARRPDRASAYNEQFF
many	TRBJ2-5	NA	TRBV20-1	TGCAGTGCTAGAGCCCCAAAGGGGGACATAGGAGAGACCCAGTACTTC	CSARAPKGDIGETQYF
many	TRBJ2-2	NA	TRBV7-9	TGTGCCAGCAGCTTCCGTGTTGGCGGAACCGGGGAGCTGTTTTTT	CASSFRVGGTGELFF
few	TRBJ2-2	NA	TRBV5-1	TGCGCCAGCAGCCTGGGACACCCGAACACCGGGGAGCTGTTTTTT	CASSLGHPNTGELFF
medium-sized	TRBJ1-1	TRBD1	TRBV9	TGTGCCAGCAGCGTAGAGGACAGGGCTGGATTGAACACTGAAGCTTTCTTT	CASSVEDRAGLNTEAFF
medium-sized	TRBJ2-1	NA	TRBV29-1	TGCAGCGTTGACGGGGGCGGCTCCTACAATGAGCAGTTCTTC	CSVDGGGSYNEQFF
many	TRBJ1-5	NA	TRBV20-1	TGCAGTGGACGACAGGGCAATCAGCCCCAGCATTTT	CSGRQGNQPQHF
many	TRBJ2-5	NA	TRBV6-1	TGTGCCAGCAGTTACCGCGCTACGCGGGAAGAGACCCAGTACTTC	CASSYRATREETQYF
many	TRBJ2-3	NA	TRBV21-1	TGTGCCAGCAGCCACAAAGATCCGACTAGCGGGGAAGTAGATACGCAGTATTTT	CASSHKDPTSGEVDTQYF
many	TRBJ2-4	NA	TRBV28	TGTGCCAGCAGTTTATCAGGCGGGTCCCTAACCAAAAACATTCAGTACTTC	CASSLSGGSLTKNIQYF
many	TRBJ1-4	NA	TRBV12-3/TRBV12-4	TGTGCCAGCAGTTCCAGGGTGAGGGGTGAAAAACTGTTTTTT	CASSSRVRGEKLFF
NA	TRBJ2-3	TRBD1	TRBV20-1	TGCAGTGCAGAGGACAGGCCGTCTAGCACAGATACGCAGTATTTT	CSAEDRPSSTDTQYF
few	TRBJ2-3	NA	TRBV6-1	TGTGCCAGCAGTGTCACCTTCGGGGGATCTTTTAGCACAGATACGCAGTATTTT	CASSVTFGGSFSTDTQYF
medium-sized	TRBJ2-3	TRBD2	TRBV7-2	TGTGCCAGCAGCTCGGGACTAGCGGGGAACACAGATACGCAGTATTTT	CASSSGLAGNTDTQYF
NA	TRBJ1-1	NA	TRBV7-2	TGTGCCAGCAGCTTAGGGGGGGCTGGGGCTTTCTTT	CASSLGGAGAFF
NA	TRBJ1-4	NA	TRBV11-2	TGTGCCAGCAGCTTCGAGGCGGCAAGCGAAAAACTGTTTTTT	CASSFEAASEKLFF
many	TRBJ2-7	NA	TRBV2	TGTGCCAGCAGTGAAGCGCGAACCGACTCCGCCCAGTACTTC	CASSEARTDSAQYF
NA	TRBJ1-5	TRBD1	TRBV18	TGTGCCAGCTCACTCTCGACAGGGGGTCGGGATCAGCCCCAGCATTTT	CASSLSTGGRDQPQHF
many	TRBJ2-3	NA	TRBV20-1	TGCAGTGCTAGTTTTACAGGTGTCGCAGATACGCAGTATTTT	CSASFTGVADTQYF
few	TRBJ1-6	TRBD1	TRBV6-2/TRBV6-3	TGTGCCAGCAGTTACGCAGGGGGGTATTCACCCCTCCACTTT	CASSYAGGYSPLHF
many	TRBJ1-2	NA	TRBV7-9	TGTGCCAGCAGCTTAGTGGGGGGCGTCGCATATGGCTACACCTTC	CASSLVGGVAYGYTF
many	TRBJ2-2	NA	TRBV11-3	TGTGCCAGCAGCTTCGTGGCAGGGGACACCGGGGAGCTGTTTTTT	CASSFVAGDTGELFF
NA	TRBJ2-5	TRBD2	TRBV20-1	TGCAGTGCTACACGGGGGGGCCGGGTGGAGACCCAGTACTTC	CSATRGGRVETQYF
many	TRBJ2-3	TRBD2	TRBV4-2	TGTGCCAGCAGCCAATCCCCCGGGACGGCGGGGGGGCCTATTTTAGATACGCAGTATTTT	CASSQSPGTAGGPILDTQYF
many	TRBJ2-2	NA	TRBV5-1	TGCGCCAGCAGCTCCGCCAGGGAGGGGGAGCTGTTTTTT	CASSSAREGELFF
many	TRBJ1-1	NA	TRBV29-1	TGCAGCGTTGATGCAGGGTCAACCACTGAAGCTTTCTTT	CSVDAGSTTEAFF
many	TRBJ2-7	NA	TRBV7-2	TGTGCCAGCAGCTTAGCGAGATACGAGCAGTACTTC	CASSLARYEQYF
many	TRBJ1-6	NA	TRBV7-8	TGTGCCAGCAGCTTAACCCTCTCCGCCGGGAGGGGAGGACCCCTCCACTTT	CASSLTLSAGRGGPLHF
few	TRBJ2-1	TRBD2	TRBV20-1	TGCAGTGCCTCCTGGGGTAGCGGGGGGCTAACCAATGAGCAGTTCTTC	CSASWGSGGLTNEQFF
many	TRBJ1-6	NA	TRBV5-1	TGCGCCAGCAGCTTGCTCCCTTCCCTGGATTCACCCCTCCACTTT	CASSLLPSLDSPLHF
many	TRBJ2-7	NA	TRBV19	TGTGCCAGTAGTATAGGCCTCGGGGCACTCTACGAGCAGTACTTC	CASSIGLGALYEQYF
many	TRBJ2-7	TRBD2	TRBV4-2	TGTGCCAGCAGCCAAGAAGCGGGGGGCCCTTCCTACGAGCAGTACTTC	CASSQEAGGPSYEQYF
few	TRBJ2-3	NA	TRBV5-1	TGCGCCAGCAGCTCGGACAAACCAACAACAGATACGCAGTATTTT	CASSSDKPTTDTQYF
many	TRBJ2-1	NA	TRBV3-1	TGTGCCAGCAGCCAAGGGGGCAAGGGCTGGTACAATGAGCAGTTCTTC	CASSQGGKGWYNEQFF
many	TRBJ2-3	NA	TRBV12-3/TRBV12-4	TGTGCCAGCAGTAGACCAACAGTGCTCGGTGCAGATACGCAGTATTTT	CASSRPTVLGADTQYF